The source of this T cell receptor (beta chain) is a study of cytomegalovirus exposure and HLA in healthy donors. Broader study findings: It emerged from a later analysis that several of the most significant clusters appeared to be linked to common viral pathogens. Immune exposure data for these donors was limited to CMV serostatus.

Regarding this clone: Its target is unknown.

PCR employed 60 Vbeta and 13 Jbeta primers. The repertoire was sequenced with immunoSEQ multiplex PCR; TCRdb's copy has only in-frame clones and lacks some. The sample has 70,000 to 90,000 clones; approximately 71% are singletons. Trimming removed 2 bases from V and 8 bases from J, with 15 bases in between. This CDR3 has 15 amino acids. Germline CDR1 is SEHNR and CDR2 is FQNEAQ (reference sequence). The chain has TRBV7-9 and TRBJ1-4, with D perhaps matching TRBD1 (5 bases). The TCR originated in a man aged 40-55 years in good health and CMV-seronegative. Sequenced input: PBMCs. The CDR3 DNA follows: TGTGCCAGCAGCTTATCGACCCAGGGTGGAGAAAAACTGTTTTTT. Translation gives CASSLSTQGGEKLFF.